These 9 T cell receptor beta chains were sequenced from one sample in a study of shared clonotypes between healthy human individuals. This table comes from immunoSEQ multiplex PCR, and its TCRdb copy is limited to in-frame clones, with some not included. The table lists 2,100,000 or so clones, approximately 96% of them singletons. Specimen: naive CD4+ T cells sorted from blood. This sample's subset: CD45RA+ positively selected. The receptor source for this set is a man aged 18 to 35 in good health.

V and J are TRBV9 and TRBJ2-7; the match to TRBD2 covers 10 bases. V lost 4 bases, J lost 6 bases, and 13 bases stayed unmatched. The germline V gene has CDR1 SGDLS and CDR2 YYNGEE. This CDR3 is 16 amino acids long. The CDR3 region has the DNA TGTGCCAGCAGCCCTCAGGGCGGGACTAGCGATCGCGAGCAGTACTTC. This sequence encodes CASSPQGGTSDREQYF.

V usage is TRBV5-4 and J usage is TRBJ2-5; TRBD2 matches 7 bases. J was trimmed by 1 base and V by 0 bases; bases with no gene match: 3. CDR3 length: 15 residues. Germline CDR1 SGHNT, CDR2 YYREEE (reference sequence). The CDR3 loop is CASSLVGGSQETQYF. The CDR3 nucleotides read TGTGCCAGCAGCTTGGTGGGCGGGAGCCAAGAGACCCAGTACTTC.

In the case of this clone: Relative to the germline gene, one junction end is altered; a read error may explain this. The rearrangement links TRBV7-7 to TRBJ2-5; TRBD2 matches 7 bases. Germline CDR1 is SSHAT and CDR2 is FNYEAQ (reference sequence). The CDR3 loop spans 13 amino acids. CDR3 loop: CASSRGVEETQYF. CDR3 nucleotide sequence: TGTGCTAGCAGCCGGGGGGTTGAGGAGACCCAGTACTTC.

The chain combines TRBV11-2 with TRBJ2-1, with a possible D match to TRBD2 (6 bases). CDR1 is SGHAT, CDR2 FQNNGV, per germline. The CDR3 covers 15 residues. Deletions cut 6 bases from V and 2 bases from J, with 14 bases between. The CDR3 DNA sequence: TGTGCCAGCAGTCTTATAGCGGCCACCTACAATGAGCAGTTCTTC. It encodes CASSLIAATYNEQFF.

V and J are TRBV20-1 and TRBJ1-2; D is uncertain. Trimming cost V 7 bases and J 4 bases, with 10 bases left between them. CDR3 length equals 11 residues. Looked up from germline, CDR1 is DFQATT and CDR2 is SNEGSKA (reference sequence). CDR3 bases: TGCAGTGTGAGGCAGCCCTATGGCTACACCTTC. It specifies CSVRQPYGYTF.

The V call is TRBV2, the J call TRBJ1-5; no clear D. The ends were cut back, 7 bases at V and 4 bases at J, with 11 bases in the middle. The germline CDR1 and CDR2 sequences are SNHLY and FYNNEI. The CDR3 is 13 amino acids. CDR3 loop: CASKVAGNQPQHF. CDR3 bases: TGTGCCAGCAAGGTCGCGGGGAATCAGCCCCAGCATTTT.

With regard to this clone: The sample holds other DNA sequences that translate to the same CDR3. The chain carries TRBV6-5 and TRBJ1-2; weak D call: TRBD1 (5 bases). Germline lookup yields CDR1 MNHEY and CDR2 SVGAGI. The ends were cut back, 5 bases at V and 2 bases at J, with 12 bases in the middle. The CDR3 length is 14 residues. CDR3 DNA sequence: TGTGCCAGCAGTCCGGGGACCGCCAACTATGGCTACACCTTC. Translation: CASSPGTANYGYTF.

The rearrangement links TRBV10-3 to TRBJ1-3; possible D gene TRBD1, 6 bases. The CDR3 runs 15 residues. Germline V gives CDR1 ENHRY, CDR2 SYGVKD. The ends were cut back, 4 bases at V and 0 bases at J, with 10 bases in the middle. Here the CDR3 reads CAISGGLSSGNTIYF. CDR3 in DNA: TGTGCCATCAGTGGGGGGCTTAGCTCTGGAAACACCATATATTTT.

CDR3 DNA: TGTGCCAGTAGTTCTACTTGGTCTACGAACACCGGGGAGCTGTTTTTT. Amino acid sequence: CASSSTWSTNTGELFF. The chain recombines TRBV19 with TRBJ2-2; D gene uncertain. The CDR3 runs 16 residues. CDR1 and CDR2 from the germline V gene are LNHDA and SQIVND (reference sequence). V lost 5 bases and J lost 0, with 13 bases in between.